The 30 T cell receptor beta chains in this list originate from one sample, sequenced in a study of T-cell reconstitution after alpha-beta-depleted transplantation in children. Preparation of the TCRbeta library used unique molecular identifiers. TCRdb processed the PCR reads anew with MiXCR; each CDR3 protein has one entry. The sample has 450,000 to 600,000 distinct CDR3 sequences; 15% to 20% are singletons. The sequenced sample was PBMCs from the stem cell graft donor, obtained from the stem cell graft. Receptor source: a human donor who donated a stem cell graft to a child with acute lymphoblastic leukemia.

This rearrangement joins TRBV29-1 to TRBJ2-3; the D call may be TRBD1 or TRBD2 (9 bases each). Germline CDR1 and CDR2: SQVTM and ANQGSEA. This CDR3 is 15 amino acids long. Trimming stripped 4 bases from V and 6 bases from J, with 20 bases between. CDR3 in amino acids: CSVVYLAGQGDTQYF. CDR3 nucleotides: TGCAGCGTTGTTTATCTAGCGGGACAGGGTGATACGCAGTATTTT.

This chain uses TRBV27 with TRBJ1-4, with a weak D call TRBD1 (5 bases). V was trimmed by 2 bases and J by 4 bases, leaving 8 bases between them. CDR1 and CDR2 (germline): MNHEY, SMNVEV (reference sequence). The CDR3 sequence is 14 residues long. The CDR3 loop is CASSLQGYNEKLFF. In DNA, the CDR3 is TGTGCCAGCAGTTTACAGGGCTATAATGAAAAACTGTTTTTT. Combining the CDR3 with reference TRBV27 and TRBJ1-4 gives the whole variable domain EAQVTQNPRYLITVTGKKLTVTCSQNMNHEYMSWYRQDPGLGLRQIYYSMNVEVTDKGDVPEGYKVSRKEKRNFPLILESPSPNQTSLYFCASSLQGYNEKLFFGSGTQLSVL.

This clonotype was observed a few times. This rearrangement joins TRBV5-1 to TRBJ2-7; unclear D gene. CDR1 and CDR2 from the germline V gene are SGHRS and YFSETQ. With 4 bases removed from V and 4 bases from J, the gap between germline ends came to 12 bases. The length of the CDR3 is 13 residues. In DNA, the CDR3 is TGCGCCAGCAGCATTAACTCAGAGTACGAGCAGTACTTC. Translation: CASSINSEYEQYF.

The chain carries TRBV6-5 and TRBJ1-2; TRBD1 aligns across 7 bases. The germline gives CDR1 MNHEY, CDR2 SVGAGI. J was trimmed by 13 bases and V by 4 bases; bases with no gene match: 6. This CDR3 comprises 11 residues. The CDR3 DNA is TGTGCCAGCAGTTCCGGACAGGTTTGCACCTTC. It encodes CASSSGQVCTF.

This clonotype has a handful of counts. The chain combines TRBV5-1 with TRBJ2-6, with 7 bases fitting TRBD2. This CDR3 has 17 residues. V dropped 1 base and J dropped 0; count of bases not matched to a gene: 4. Germline loops: CDR1 SGHRS, CDR2 YFSETQ. In nucleotides, the CDR3 is TGCGCCAGCAGCTTGTGGCTAGCGGCCTCTGGGGCCAACGTCCTGACTTTC. This translates into CASSLWLAASGANVLTF.

The CDR3 region is CASSQAQANTGELFF. CDR3 sequence (DNA): TGCGCCAGCAGCCAAGCCCAGGCGAACACCGGGGAGCTGTTTTTT. The gene calls are TRBV4-1 and TRBJ2-2, with D unresolved. Germline lookup yields CDR1 MGHRA and CDR2 YSYEKL. This CDR3 contains 15 residues. Between the trimmed V and J ends, which lost 1 base and 0 bases, there was a span of 6 bases.

The chain combines TRBV3-1 with TRBJ2-1; the D gene is possibly TRBD2 (6 bases). The CDR3 totals 14 residues. The V end lost 3 bases, the J end lost 8 bases, and 14 bases lay between the germline ends. The germline V gene encodes CDR1 LGHDT and CDR2 YNNKEL (reference sequence). The DNA of the CDR3 is TGTGCCAGCAGCCATCCGGGACTTTCAGATGAGCAGTTCTTC. This sequence encodes CASSHPGLSDEQFF.

This clonotype was counted only a few times. The rearrangement joins TRBV29-1 to TRBJ1-5; D is ambiguous. Germline V gene lookup returns CDR1 SQVTM and CDR2 ANQGSEA. The CDR3 is made up of 13 amino acids. V lost 4 bases and J lost 1, with 8 bases in between. Here the CDR3 DNA reads TGCAGCGTTGGGGAAGGGAGCAATCAGCCCCAGCATTTT. It specifies CSVGEGSNQPQHF.

This clonotype came up a few times. The rearrangement uses TRBV6-1 and TRBJ1-1; 11 nucleotides match TRBD1. After removal of 6 bases from V and 3 bases from J, the junction contained 9 bases not matched to a gene. The CDR3 extends over 16 amino acids. Germline V gene lookup returns CDR1 MNHNS and CDR2 SASEGT. The CDR3 protein is CASSDGTGGPYTEAFF. Written as DNA, the CDR3 is TGTGCCAGCAGCGATGGGACAGGGGGTCCGTACACTGAAGCTTTCTTT.

V is TRBV10-3 and J is TRBJ2-7; no clear D gene. With 11 bases removed from V and 0 bases from J, the gap between germline ends came to 14 bases. CDR3 size: 13 residues. Germline CDR1 ENHRY, CDR2 SYGVKD. CDR3 protein: CALDPFFSYEQYF. DNA for the CDR3: TGTGCCCTAGACCCTTTTTTCTCCTACGAGCAGTACTTC.

This rearrangement joins TRBV30 to TRBJ1-5; D not resolved. The CDR3 has 12 amino acids. Germline CDR1 GTSNPN, CDR2 SVGIG (reference sequence). V lost 0 bases and J lost 7, with 7 bases in between. The CDR3 DNA is TGTGCCTGGAGTGTCCAAGGACAGCCCCAGCATTTT. As protein: CAWSVQGQPQHF.

As to this clonotype: Its ends do not fully match the called genes, so a read error is possible. DNA of the CDR3: TGCTGTGCTAGATGGACTAGCGGGAGGGCCTACAATGAGCAGTTCTTC. Translated, it gives CCARWTSGRAYNEQFF. This chain links TRBV20-1 with TRBJ2-1, with 15 nucleotides matching TRBD2. The CDR3 length is 16 residues. Per the germline V gene, CDR1 is DFQATT and CDR2 is SNEGSKA (reference sequence).

The V gene is TRBV7-8, the J gene TRBJ2-5; TRBD2 agrees at 8 bases. Germline loops: CDR1 SGHVS, CDR2 FQNEAQ. V lost 5 bases and J lost 2; bases outside the gene matches: 10. The CDR3 runs 16 residues. In nucleotides, the CDR3 is TGTGCCAGCAGCCTTAGCGGGGAGGACTTTCAAGAGACCCAGTACTTC. It translates to CASSLSGEDFQETQYF. Full variable domain (outside the CDR3, taken from reference TRBV7-8 and TRBJ2-5): GAGVSQSPRYKVAKRGQDVALRCDPISGHVSLFWYQQALGQGPEFLTYFQNEAQLDKSGLPSDRFFAERPEGSVSTLKIQRTQQEDSAVYLCASSLSGEDFQETQYFGPGTRLLVL.

The V call is TRBV5-1, the J call TRBJ1-2; tentatively, D is TRBD1 (5 bases). V lost 4 bases and J 5 bases, leaving 12 bases between the germline ends. The length of the CDR3 is 13 residues. The germline CDR1 and CDR2 sequences are SGHRS and YFSETQ. CDR3 sequence (DNA): TGCGCCAGCAGCCCTCGGGACCCATATGGCTACACCTTC. Translating it yields CASSPRDPYGYTF.

This clonotype was observed a single time. The V call is TRBV7-7, the J call TRBJ2-2, with D perhaps given as TRBD1 or TRBD2 (5 bases each). CDR1 and CDR2 (germline): SSHAT, FNYEAQ (reference sequence). The CDR3 runs 14 residues. V lost 7 bases, J lost 5 bases, and 14 bases lay in between. CDR3 bases: TGTGCCAGCACCGTTGGGGGAAGGACCGGGGAGCTGTTTTTT. Its translation: CASTVGGRTGELFF.

There are a few counts of this clonotype. The rearrangement joins TRBV5-1 to TRBJ2-1; 10 nucleotides match TRBD1. The CDR3 is made up of 15 amino acids. The germline V gene has CDR1 SGHRS and CDR2 YFSETQ. J lost 7 bases, V lost 4 bases, and 8 bases had no gene match. DNA for the CDR3: TGCGCCAGCAGCCCGGGACAGGGGTTCTCAAATGAGCAGTTCTTC. Protein sequence: CASSPGQGFSNEQFF.

This rearrangement joins TRBV12-3 or TRBV12-4 to TRBJ1-6, with D maybe TRBD1 (6 bases). V was clipped by 7 bases and J by 4 bases, with 14 bases between them. This CDR3 is 15 amino acids long. The CDR3 DNA reads TGTGCCAGCACCCCTTCGACAGGTTATAATTCACCCCTCCACTTT. Its protein is CASTPSTGYNSPLHF.

DNA of the CDR3: TGTGCCAGCAGCCTGACCCTAGCTGCGTACGAGCAGTACTTC. As protein: CASSLTLAAYEQYF. The V and J genes are TRBV7-6 and TRBJ2-7, with D perhaps matching TRBD2 (5 bases). This CDR3 comprises 14 residues. CDR1 and CDR2 from the germline V gene are SGHVS and FNYEAQ. Trimming shortened V by 5 bases and J by 4 bases, and 15 bases separated the two germline ends.

This clonotype was detected a few times. The chain has TRBV29-1 and TRBJ2-3; the D gene is possibly TRBD2 (6 bases). The CDR3 length is 13 residues. Germline V gene data show CDR1 as SQVTM and CDR2 as ANQGSEA. V was trimmed by 3 bases and J by 2 bases, leaving 9 bases between them. The CDR3 nucleotides read TGCAGCGTTGAGGCGGGGCTCACAGATACGCAGTATTTT. Its translation: CSVEAGLTDTQYF.

Only a few counts were recorded for this clonotype. This chain joins TRBV11-2 and TRBJ1-4; possibly TRBD1 for D (6 bases). There are 14 residues in the CDR3. V dropped 5 bases and J dropped 11 bases, with 18 bases sitting between them. The germline V gene encodes CDR1 SGHAT and CDR2 FQNNGV. The chain's CDR3 is CASSPGGELDKLFF. CDR3 sequence (DNA): TGTGCCAGCAGCCCTGGGGGCGAGTTAGACAAACTGTTTTTT.

This clonotype was found a few times. The chain joins TRBV11-2 to TRBJ1-6; D is uncertain. Germline CDR1 reads SGHAT; CDR2 reads FQNNGV. The CDR3 spans 15 residues. V lost 5 bases and J 2 bases, leaving 10 bases between the germline ends. CDR3 sequence reads: CASSVLEAYNSPLHF. The CDR3 DNA is TGTGCCAGCAGCGTACTAGAGGCCTATAATTCACCCCTCCACTTT.

The J gene is TRBJ1-2, the V gene TRBV29-1; D is possibly TRBD1 (6 bases). The V end was cut by 1 base, the J end by 4 bases, with 28 bases between. This CDR3 contains 19 residues. Germline CDR1 is SQVTM and CDR2 is ANQGSEA. The CDR3 protein is CSVEVTAPTGSLIGYGYTF. CDR3 nucleotides: TGCAGCGTTGAAGTTACGGCCCCCACAGGGTCCCTCATAGGCTATGGCTACACCTTC.

In this sample, this clonotype turned up many times. This chain uses TRBV5-1 with TRBJ2-1; tentatively, D is TRBD2 (5 bases). The V gene lost 7 bases and the J gene lost 2 bases, with 16 bases spanning the gap. The CDR3 runs 15 residues. Germline V lookup: CDR1 SGHRS, CDR2 YFSETQ. CDR3 sequence (DNA): TGCGCCAGCCACTTAGGAGGAGGACCCTACAATGAGCAGTTCTTC. Translation: CASHLGGGPYNEQFF. Full variable domain (remainder filled in from reference TRBV5-1 and TRBJ2-1): KAGVTQTPRYLIKTRGQQVTLSCSPISGHRSVSWYQQTPGQGLQFLFEYFSETQRNKGNFPGRFSGRQFSNSRSEMNVSTLELGDSALYLCASHLGGGPYNEQFFGPGTRLTVL.

The chain combines TRBV12-3 or TRBV12-4 with TRBJ1-1; 7 nucleotides agree with TRBD1. The CDR3 consists of 14 residues. V was clipped by 6 bases and J by 4 bases; unmatched bases: 8. CDR3 in amino acids: CASRIAAGGTEAFF. CDR3 nucleotides: TGTGCCAGCAGGATTGCAGCAGGGGGCACTGAAGCTTTCTTT.

This clonotype was recorded a few times. This chain uses TRBV7-9 with TRBJ2-7, with 8 positions matching TRBD1. The CDR3 has 15 amino acids. Germline V lookup: CDR1 SEHNR, CDR2 FQNEAQ (reference sequence). Losses at the gene ends were 5 bases for V and 6 bases for J; bases not matched to a gene: 12. The CDR3 nucleotides read TGTGCCAGCAGCCTTCCGGACAGGGCGGTCATCGAGCAGTACTTC. It codes for CASSLPDRAVIEQYF.

The rearrangement links TRBV5-1 to TRBJ2-5; possible D gene TRBD1, 6 bases. CDR1 SGHRS and CDR2 YFSETQ come from the germline V gene. The length of the CDR3 is 13 residues. Trimming pared 6 bases from V and 1 base from J, leaving 10 bases between. The CDR3 nucleotides read TGCGCCAGCAAACAGGGCCCCCAAGAGACCCAGTACTTC. This codes for CASKQGPQETQYF.

The chain combines TRBV15 with TRBJ2-1, with TRBD2 identical over 7 bases. The CDR3 length is 17 residues. Germline V gene data show CDR1 as LNHNV and CDR2 as YYDKDF (reference sequence). V shed 4 bases and J 0 bases; nucleotides not matched to a gene: 9. Here the CDR3 reads CATSTRTSASSYNEQFF. The CDR3, as DNA: TGTGCCACCAGCACTCGAACTAGCGCGAGCTCCTACAATGAGCAGTTCTTC.

The rearrangement joins TRBV12-3 or TRBV12-4 to TRBJ2-7; D tentatively fits TRBD1 or TRBD2 (5 bases each). This CDR3 is built from 15 residues. Trimming removed 5 bases from V and 5 bases from J, with 19 bases in between. CDR3 in amino acids: CASSPSSGGEDEQYF. The CDR3, as DNA: TGTGCCAGCAGTCCCAGTAGTGGGGGAGAGGACGAGCAGTACTTC.

The count of this clonotype is one. The chain links TRBV4-2 to TRBJ2-3, with TRBD2 identical over 10 bases. This CDR3 is 17 amino acids long. Germline V gives CDR1 LGHNA, CDR2 YNFKEQ. Germline trimming cut 4 bases from V and 2 bases from J; bases unmatched to any gene: 9. CDR3 amino acids: CASSPPVTSGNTDTQYF. Written as DNA, the CDR3 is TGTGCCAGCAGCCCGCCCGTCACTAGCGGGAACACAGATACGCAGTATTTT.

Only a few counts were recorded for this clonotype. This sequence joins TRBV12-3 or TRBV12-4 and TRBJ1-5; 8 nucleotides align to TRBD1. The CDR3 has 15 amino acids. V shed 6 bases, J shed 0 bases, and the junction held 4 bases outside the gene matches. CDR3 DNA sequence: TGTGCCAGCAGCGATACAGGGGGTAGCAATCAGCCCCAGCATTTT. Amino acids: CASSDTGGSNQPQHF.